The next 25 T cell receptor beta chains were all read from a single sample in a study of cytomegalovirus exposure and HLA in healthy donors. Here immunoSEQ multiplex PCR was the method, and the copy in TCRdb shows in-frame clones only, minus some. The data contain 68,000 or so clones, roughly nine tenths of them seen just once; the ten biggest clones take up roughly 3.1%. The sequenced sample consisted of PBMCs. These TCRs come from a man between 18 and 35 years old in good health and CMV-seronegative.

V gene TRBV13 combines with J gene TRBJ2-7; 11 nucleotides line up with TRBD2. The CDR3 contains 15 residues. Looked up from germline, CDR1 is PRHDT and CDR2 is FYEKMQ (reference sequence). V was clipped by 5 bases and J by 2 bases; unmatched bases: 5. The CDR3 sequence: CASSPSTSGTYEQYF. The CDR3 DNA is TGTGCCAGCAGCCCCTCGACTAGCGGGACCTACGAGCAGTACTTC.

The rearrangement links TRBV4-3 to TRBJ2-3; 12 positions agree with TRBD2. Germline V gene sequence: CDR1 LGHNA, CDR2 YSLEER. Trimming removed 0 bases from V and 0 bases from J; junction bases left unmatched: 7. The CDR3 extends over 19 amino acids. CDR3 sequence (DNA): TGCGCCAGCAGCCAAGATATCCTAGCGGGAGGGGCTAGCACAGATACGCAGTATTTT. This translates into CASSQDILAGGASTDTQYF.

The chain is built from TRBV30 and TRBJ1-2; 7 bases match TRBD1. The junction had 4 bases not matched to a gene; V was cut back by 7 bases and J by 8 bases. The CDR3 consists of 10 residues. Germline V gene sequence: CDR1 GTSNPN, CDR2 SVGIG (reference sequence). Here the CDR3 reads CALQGLGYTF. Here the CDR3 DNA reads TGTGCCTTACAGGGGTTAGGCTACACCTTC.

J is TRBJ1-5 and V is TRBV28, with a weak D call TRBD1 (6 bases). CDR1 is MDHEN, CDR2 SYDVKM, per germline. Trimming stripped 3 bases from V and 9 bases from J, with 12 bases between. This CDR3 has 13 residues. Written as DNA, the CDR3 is TGTGCCAGCAGTTTGACAGGCCTCGGGCCCCAGCATTTT. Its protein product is CASSLTGLGPQHF.

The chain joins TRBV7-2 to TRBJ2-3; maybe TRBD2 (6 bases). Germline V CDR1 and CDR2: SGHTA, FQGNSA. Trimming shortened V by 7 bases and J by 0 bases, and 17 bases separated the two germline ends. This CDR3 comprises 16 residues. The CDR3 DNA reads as TGTGCCAGCACCCCACCCCACGGGGGTAGCACAGATACGCAGTATTTT. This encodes CASTPPHGGSTDTQYF.

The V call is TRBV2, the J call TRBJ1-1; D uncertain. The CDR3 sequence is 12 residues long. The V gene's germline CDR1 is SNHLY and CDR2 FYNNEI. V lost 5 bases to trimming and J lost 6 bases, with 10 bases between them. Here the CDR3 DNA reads TGTGCCAGCAGTAGAGACGGGGCTGAAGCTTTCTTT. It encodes CASSRDGAEAFF.

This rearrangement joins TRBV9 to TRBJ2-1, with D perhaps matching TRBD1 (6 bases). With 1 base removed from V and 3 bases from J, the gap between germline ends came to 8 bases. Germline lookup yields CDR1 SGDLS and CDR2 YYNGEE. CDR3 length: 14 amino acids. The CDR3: CASSVTGHYNEQFF. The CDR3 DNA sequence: TGTGCCAGCAGCGTAACAGGGCACTACAATGAGCAGTTCTTC.

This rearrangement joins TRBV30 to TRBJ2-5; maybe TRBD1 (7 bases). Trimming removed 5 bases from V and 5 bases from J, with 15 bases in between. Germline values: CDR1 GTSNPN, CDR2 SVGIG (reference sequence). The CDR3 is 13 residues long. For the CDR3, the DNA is TGTGCCTGGTCGAGGACAGGAGGGGAGACCCAGTACTTC. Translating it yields CAWSRTGGETQYF.

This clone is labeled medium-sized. CDR3 sequence: CARSRDSSYEQYF. Here the CDR3 DNA reads TGTGCCAGAAGCCGGGACAGCTCCTACGAGCAGTACTTC. The chain uses TRBV5-3 and TRBJ2-7; 7 bases line up with TRBD1. TRBV5-3 qualifies as an ORF whose function is uncertain. Trimming took 4 bases from V and 0 from J; bases not matched to a gene: 1. CDR3 length: 13 residues.

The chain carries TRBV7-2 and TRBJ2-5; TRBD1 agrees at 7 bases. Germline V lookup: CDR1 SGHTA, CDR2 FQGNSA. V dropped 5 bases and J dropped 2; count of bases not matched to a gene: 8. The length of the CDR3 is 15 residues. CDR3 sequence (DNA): TGTGCCAGCAGCCCAAATACAGGGGCACAAGAGACCCAGTACTTC. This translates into CASSPNTGAQETQYF.

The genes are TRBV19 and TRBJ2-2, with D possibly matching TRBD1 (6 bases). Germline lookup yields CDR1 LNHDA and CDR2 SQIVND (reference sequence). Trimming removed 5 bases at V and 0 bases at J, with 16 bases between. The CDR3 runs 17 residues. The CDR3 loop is CASSALGTTTNTGELFF. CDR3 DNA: TGTGCCAGTAGTGCCCTTGGGACAACCACGAACACCGGGGAGCTGTTTTTT.

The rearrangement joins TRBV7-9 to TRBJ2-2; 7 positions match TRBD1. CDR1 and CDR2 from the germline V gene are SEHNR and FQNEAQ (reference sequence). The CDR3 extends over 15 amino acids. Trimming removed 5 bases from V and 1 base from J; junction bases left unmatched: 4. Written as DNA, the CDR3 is TGTGCCAGCAGCACCGCAGGGGGGAACACCGGGGAGCTGTTTTTT. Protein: CASSTAGGNTGELFF. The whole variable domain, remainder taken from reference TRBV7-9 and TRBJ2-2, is DTGVSQNPRHKITKRGQNVTFRCDPISEHNRLYWYRQTLGQGPEFLTYFQNEAQLEKSRLLSDRFSAERPKGSFSTLEIQRTEQGDSAMYLCASSTAGGNTGELFFGEGSRLTVL.

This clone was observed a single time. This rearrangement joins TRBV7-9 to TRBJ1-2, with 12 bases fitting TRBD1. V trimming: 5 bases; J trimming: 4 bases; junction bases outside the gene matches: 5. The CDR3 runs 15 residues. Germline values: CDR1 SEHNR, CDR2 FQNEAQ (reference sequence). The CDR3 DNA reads TGTGCCAGCAGCAAGGGACAGGGGGCAATCTATGGCTACACCTTC. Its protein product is CASSKGQGAIYGYTF.

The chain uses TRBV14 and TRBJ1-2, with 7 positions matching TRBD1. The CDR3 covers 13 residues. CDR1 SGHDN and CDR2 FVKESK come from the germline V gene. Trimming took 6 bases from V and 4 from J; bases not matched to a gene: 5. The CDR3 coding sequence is TGTGCCAGCAGTGTCGGGACAGTCTATGGCTACACCTTC. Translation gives CASSVGTVYGYTF. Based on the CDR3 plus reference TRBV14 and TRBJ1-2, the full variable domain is EAGVTQFPSHSVIEKGQTVTLRCDPISGHDNLYWYRRVMGKEIKFLLHFVKESKQDESGMPNNRFLAERTGGTYSTLKVQPAELEDSGVYFCASSVGTVYGYTFGSGTRLTVV.

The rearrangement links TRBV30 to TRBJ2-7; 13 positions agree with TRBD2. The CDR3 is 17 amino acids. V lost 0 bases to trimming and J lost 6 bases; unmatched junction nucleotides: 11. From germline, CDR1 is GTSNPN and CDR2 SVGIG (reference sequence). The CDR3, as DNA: TGTGCCTGGAGTGTCCGGACTAGCGGGAGAGTTGGGAGCGAGCAGTACTTC. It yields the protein CAWSVRTSGRVGSEQYF.

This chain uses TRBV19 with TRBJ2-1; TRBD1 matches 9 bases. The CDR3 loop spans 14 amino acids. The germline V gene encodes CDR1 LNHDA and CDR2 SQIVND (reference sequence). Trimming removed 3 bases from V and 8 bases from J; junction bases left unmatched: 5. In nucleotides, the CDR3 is TGTGCCAGTAGTATCTCCGGGACAGGGTATGAGCAGTTCTTC. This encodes CASSISGTGYEQFF. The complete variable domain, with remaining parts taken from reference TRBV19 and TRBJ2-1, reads DGGITQSPKYLFRKEGQNVTLSCEQNLNHDAMYWYRQDPGQGLRLIYYSQIVNDFQKGDIAEGYSVSREKKESFPLTVTSAQKNPTAFYLCASSISGTGYEQFFGPGTRLTVL.

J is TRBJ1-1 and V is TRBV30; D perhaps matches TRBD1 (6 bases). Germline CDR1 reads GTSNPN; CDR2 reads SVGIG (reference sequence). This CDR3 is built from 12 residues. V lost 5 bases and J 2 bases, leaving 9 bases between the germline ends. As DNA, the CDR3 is TGTGCCTGGGACAGGCTTAACACTGAAGCTTTCTTT. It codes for CAWDRLNTEAFF.

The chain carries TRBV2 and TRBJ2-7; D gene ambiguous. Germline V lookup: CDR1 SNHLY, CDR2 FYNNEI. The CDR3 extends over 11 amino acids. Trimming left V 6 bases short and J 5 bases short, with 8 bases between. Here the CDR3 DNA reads TGTGCCAGCAGACTGCCCGACGAGCAGTACTTC. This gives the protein CASRLPDEQYF.

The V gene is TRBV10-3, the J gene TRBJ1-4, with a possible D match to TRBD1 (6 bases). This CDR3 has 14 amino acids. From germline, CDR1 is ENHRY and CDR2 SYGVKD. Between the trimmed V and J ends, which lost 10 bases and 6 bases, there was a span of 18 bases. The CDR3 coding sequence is TGTGCCACGAAGAGGACAGTGGGAGATGAAAAACTGTTTTTT. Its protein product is CATKRTVGDEKLFF.

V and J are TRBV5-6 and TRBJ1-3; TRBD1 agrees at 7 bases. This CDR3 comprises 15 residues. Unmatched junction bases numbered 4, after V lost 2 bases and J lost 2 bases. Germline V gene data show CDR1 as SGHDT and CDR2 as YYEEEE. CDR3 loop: CASSFDRVPGNTIYF. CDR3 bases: TGTGCCAGCAGCTTCGACAGGGTCCCTGGAAACACCATATATTTT.

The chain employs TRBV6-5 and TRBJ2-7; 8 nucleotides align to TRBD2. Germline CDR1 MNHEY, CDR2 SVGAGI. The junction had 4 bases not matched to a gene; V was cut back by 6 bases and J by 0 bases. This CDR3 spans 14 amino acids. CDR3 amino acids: CASRRSGSSYEQYF. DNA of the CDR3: TGTGCCAGCAGGCGGAGCGGGAGCTCCTACGAGCAGTACTTC.

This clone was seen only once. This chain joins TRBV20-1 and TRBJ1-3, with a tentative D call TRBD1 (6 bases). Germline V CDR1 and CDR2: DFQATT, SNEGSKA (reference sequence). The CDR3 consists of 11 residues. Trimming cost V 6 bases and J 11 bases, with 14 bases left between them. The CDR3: CSATPGTSIYF. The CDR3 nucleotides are TGCAGTGCCACCCCCGGGACATCCATATATTTT.

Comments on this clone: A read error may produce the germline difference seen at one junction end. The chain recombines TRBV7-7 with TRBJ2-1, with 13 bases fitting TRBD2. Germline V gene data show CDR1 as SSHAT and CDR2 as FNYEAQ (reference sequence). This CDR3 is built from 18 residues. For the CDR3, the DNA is TGTGCTAGCAGCTTCCTAGGACTAGCGGGGGCTACCTACAATGAGCAGTTCTTC. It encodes CASSFLGLAGATYNEQFF.

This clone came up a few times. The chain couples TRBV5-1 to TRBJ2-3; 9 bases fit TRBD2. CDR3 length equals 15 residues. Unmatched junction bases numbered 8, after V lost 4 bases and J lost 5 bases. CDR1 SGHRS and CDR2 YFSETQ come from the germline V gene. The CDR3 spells CASSNPGLAGDTQYF. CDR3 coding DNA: TGCGCCAGCAGCAACCCGGGACTAGCAGGAGATACGCAGTATTTT.

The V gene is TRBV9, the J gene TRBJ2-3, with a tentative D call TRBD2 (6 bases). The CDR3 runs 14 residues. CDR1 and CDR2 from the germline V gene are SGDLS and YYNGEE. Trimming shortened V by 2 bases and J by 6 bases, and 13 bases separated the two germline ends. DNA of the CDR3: TGTGCCAGCAGCGTCCAGTCCAGCGGGGATACGCAGTATTTT. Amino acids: CASSVQSSGDTQYF.